The 24 T cell receptor beta chains given below trace back to one sample, sequenced in a study of PD-L1 blockade in urothelial cancer. Measured with immunoSEQ multiplex PCR; TCRdb has only the in-frame clones, and not every one. The sample includes more than 60,000 clones, approximately 91% seen only once; the top ten take about 10%. Time point reported: peripheral blood 6 weeks after treatment start. Sequenced material: PBMCs, taken around atezolizumab (anti-PD-L1) treatment. The receptors derive from a man aged 55 to 69 with urothelial cancer.

The chain links TRBV9 to TRBJ1-5, with TRBD1 matching 8 bases. J was trimmed by 6 bases and V by 1 base; bases with no gene match: 6. This CDR3 region has 15 residues. The germline V gene encodes CDR1 SGDLS and CDR2 YYNGEE. CDR3 sequence: CASSVTGGEGQPQHF. The CDR3 nucleotides are TGTGCCAGCAGCGTAACAGGGGGAGAGGGTCAGCCCCAGCATTTT.

This chain uses TRBV5-1 with TRBJ2-7; 9 bases match TRBD1. CDR3 length equals 14 residues. After removal of 2 bases from V and 4 bases from J, the junction contained 4 bases not matched to a gene. Germline loops: CDR1 SGHRS, CDR2 YFSETQ. The DNA of the CDR3 is TGCGCCAGCAGCTTCCCGGGACAGGGTTACGAGCAGTACTTC. Translating gives CASSFPGQGYEQYF. The full variable domain, with the rest looked up from reference TRBV5-1 and TRBJ2-7, is KAGVTQTPRYLIKTRGQQVTLSCSPISGHRSVSWYQQTPGQGLQFLFEYFSETQRNKGNFPGRFSGRQFSNSRSEMNVSTLELGDSALYLCASSFPGQGYEQYFGPGTRLTVT.

The chain couples TRBV27 to TRBJ1-4; D call uncertain. V was trimmed by 7 bases and J by 0 bases, leaving 9 bases between them. This CDR3 spans 14 amino acids. Germline V CDR1 and CDR2: MNHEY, SMNVEV (reference sequence). CDR3 sequence (DNA): TGTGCCAGCACCAGACTTGCAACTAATGAAAAACTGTTTTTT. Protein product: CASTRLATNEKLFF.

The chain uses TRBV5-4 and TRBJ2-3; 9 positions agree with TRBD1. This CDR3 region has 14 residues. Germline CDR1 and CDR2: SGHNT and YYREEE (reference sequence). The ends lost 2 bases at V and 6 bases at J; junction bases unmatched: 4. CDR3 in amino acids: CASSFGTGSDTQYF. The CDR3 nucleotides read TGTGCCAGCAGCTTCGGGACAGGGTCTGATACGCAGTATTTT.

V gene TRBV10-1 combines with J gene TRBJ1-1, with D possibly being TRBD1 (5 bases). V dropped 2 bases and J dropped 4 bases, with 17 bases sitting between them. This CDR3 spans 16 amino acids. CDR1 and CDR2 from the germline V gene are WNHNN and SYGVQD (reference sequence). The CDR3 region has the DNA TGCGCCAGCAGTGAGCAAACCAGGGAAGAAGGCACTGAAGCTTTCTTT. Translating gives CASSEQTREEGTEAFF.

The V gene is TRBV27, the J gene TRBJ2-7; D uncertain. V was shortened by 6 bases and J by 6 bases, with 15 bases between the two germline ends. The CDR3 is 13 residues long. CDR1 MNHEY and CDR2 SMNVEV come from the germline V gene (reference sequence). CDR3: CASSPNTGSEQYF. The CDR3, as DNA: TGTGCCAGCAGCCCCAATACGGGTTCCGAGCAGTACTTC.

The genes are TRBV7-2 and TRBJ2-5, with 11 bases fitting TRBD2. The CDR3 is 16 residues long. CDR1 and CDR2 from the germline V gene are SGHTA and FQGNSA. Trimming cost V 5 bases and J 4 bases; bases outside gene matches: 9. CDR3 residues: CASSIRLAGIRETQYF. CDR3 nucleotides: TGTGCCAGCAGCATCAGACTAGCGGGGATCCGAGAGACCCAGTACTTC.

The chain joins TRBV19 to TRBJ2-1; D possibly corresponds to TRBD2 (6 bases). The V end lost 6 bases, the J end lost 5 bases, and 20 bases lay between the germline ends. The CDR3 is made up of 16 amino acids. CDR1 LNHDA and CDR2 SQIVND come from the germline V gene (reference sequence). The CDR3 sequence is CASRESRGTLHNEQFF. DNA for the CDR3: TGTGCCAGTAGGGAGTCCCGGGGGACCCTCCACAATGAGCAGTTCTTC.

CDR3 nucleotide sequence: TGTGCCACCAGGTTGACTGGTAATGAAAAACTGTTTTTT. Translation gives CATRLTGNEKLFF. The V gene is TRBV28, the J gene TRBJ1-4, with D uncertain. V was cut by 10 bases and J by 4 bases, with 13 bases left in between. The CDR3 consists of 13 residues. The germline V gene encodes CDR1 MDHEN and CDR2 SYDVKM.

This chain connects TRBV6-1 to TRBJ1-2; tentatively, D is TRBD1 (5 bases). Trimming removed 1 base at V and 9 bases at J, with 15 bases between. This CDR3 region has 14 residues. Looked up from germline, CDR1 is MNHNS and CDR2 is SASEGT. CDR3 coding DNA: TGTGCCAGCAGTGAAGGAAATCCCAGGGCCCGCTACACCTTC. This translates into CASSEGNPRARYTF.

The chain has TRBV5-1 and TRBJ1-2; TRBD1 might be the D (5 bases). Between the trimmed V and J ends, which lost 0 bases and 8 bases, there was a span of 11 bases. The CDR3 totals 13 residues. Germline CDR1 is SGHRS and CDR2 is YFSETQ. The CDR3 bases are TGCGCCAGCAGCTTGGACAGGAACGGGGGCTACACCTTC. This translates into CASSLDRNGGYTF.

This clone showed up many times. The rearrangement joins TRBV2 to TRBJ2-2; no definite D call. With 8 bases removed from V and 0 bases from J, the gap between germline ends came to 7 bases. Looked up from germline, CDR1 is SNHLY and CDR2 is FYNNEI. This CDR3 region has 13 residues. Written as DNA, the CDR3 is TGTGCCAGCGTTCCCGCGAACACCGGGGAGCTGTTTTTT. This gives the protein CASVPANTGELFF.

The genes are TRBV19 and TRBJ1-2; D is possibly TRBD1 (6 bases). Germline assignment: CDR1 LNHDA and CDR2 SQIVND (reference sequence). The CDR3 consists of 14 residues. V lost 3 bases to trimming and J lost 4 bases, with 12 bases between them. CDR3 protein: CASSIFGGPYGYTF. In DNA form, the CDR3 reads TGTGCCAGTAGTATCTTTGGGGGCCCCTATGGCTACACCTTC.

This clone has just one count. CDR3 DNA sequence: TGTGCCAGCAGCCAGGGAAAGGGAGGCTACGAGCAGTACTTC. Its protein is CASSQGKGGYEQYF. The genes are TRBV13 and TRBJ2-7; possible D gene TRBD2, 6 bases. Germline-derived CDR1 and CDR2 are PRHDT and FYEKMQ (reference sequence). The CDR3 consists of 14 residues. Trimming took off 5 bases at V and 3 bases at J, with 14 bases between the two ends. The variable domain in full, completed from reference TRBV13 and TRBJ2-7, reads AAGVIQSPRHLIKEKRETATLKCYPIPRHDTVYWYQQGPGQDPQFLISFYEKMQSDKGSIPDRFSAQQFSDYHSELNMSSLELGDSALYFCASSQGKGGYEQYFGPGTRLTVT.

This clone was seen once. This chain uses TRBV9 with TRBJ2-4, with 7 positions matching TRBD2. The CDR3 covers 14 residues. The junction had 5 bases not matched to a gene; V was cut back by 0 bases and J by 8 bases. Germline values: CDR1 SGDLS, CDR2 YYNGEE. The CDR3 bases are TGTGCCAGCAGCGTAGCTGGGGGAGGGGACATTCAGTACTTC. Residues: CASSVAGGGDIQYF.

The chain is built from TRBV30 and TRBJ2-5; D ambiguous. The CDR3 covers 15 residues. Trimming pared 4 bases from V and 2 bases from J, leaving 17 bases between. Germline-derived CDR1 and CDR2 are GTSNPN and SVGIG (reference sequence). CDR3 in DNA: TGTGCCTGGACCCCCCGCGCAGGATGGCAAGAGACCCAGTACTTC. Translation gives CAWTPRAGWQETQYF.

This chain joins TRBV20-1 and TRBJ2-7; the D is unclear. The V gene lost 6 bases and the J gene lost 3 bases, with 6 bases spanning the gap. The CDR3 runs 10 residues. Per germline, CDR1 DFQATT and CDR2 SNEGSKA (reference sequence). The CDR3 nucleotides are TGCAGTGCCCTCCGCTACGAGCAGTACTTC. This gives the protein CSALRYEQYF.

The chain joins TRBV9 to TRBJ2-1, with 13 bases aligning to TRBD2. J was trimmed by 1 base and V by 6 bases; bases with no gene match: 4. Germline V gene lookup returns CDR1 SGDLS and CDR2 YYNGEE. CDR3 length equals 16 residues. In DNA form, the CDR3 reads TGTGCCAGCACCAAACTAGCGGGGGGGTCCTACAATGAGCAGTTCTTC. It encodes CASTKLAGGSYNEQFF.

The V gene is TRBV19, the J gene TRBJ1-2; D is possibly TRBD1 (5 bases). The CDR3 contains 11 residues. Germline V gives CDR1 LNHDA, CDR2 SQIVND (reference sequence). In DNA, the CDR3 is TGTGCTACCACAGGTGGCTATGGCTACACCTTC. Translated, it gives CATTGGYGYTF.

This clone was detected only once. The chain uses TRBV6-5 and TRBJ2-3; 7 bases are a match to TRBD2. CDR3 length: 13 residues. CDR1 MNHEY and CDR2 SVGAGI come from the germline V gene. J gave up 3 bases and V 6 bases, and 3 bases lay outside the gene matches. CDR3 sequence: CASRGLGTDTQYF. CDR3 in DNA: TGTGCCAGCAGAGGACTAGGGACAGATACGCAGTATTTT.

The chain joins TRBV2 to TRBJ1-1, with no clear D. The CDR3 consists of 13 residues. V was trimmed by 6 bases and J by 0 bases, leaving 8 bases between them. Germline lookup yields CDR1 SNHLY and CDR2 FYNNEI. The CDR3 here is CASRKEMNTEAFF. CDR3 sequence (DNA): TGTGCCAGCAGAAAGGAGATGAACACTGAAGCTTTCTTT.

The J gene is TRBJ1-1, the V gene TRBV30; TRBD1 is a possible D gene (5 bases). Germline loops: CDR1 GTSNPN, CDR2 SVGIG (reference sequence). Trimming left V 4 bases short and J 10 bases short, with 16 bases between. The CDR3 has 12 residues. The CDR3 coding sequence is TGTGCCTGGAAGTTGGTATCCGGGGGAGCTTTCTTT. It specifies CAWKLVSGGAFF.

V and J are TRBV2 and TRBJ1-5, with D possibly being TRBD1 (5 bases). CDR3 length: 16 residues. V was shortened by 6 bases and J by 11 bases, with 26 bases between the two germline ends. Germline assignment: CDR1 SNHLY and CDR2 FYNNEI. The CDR3 DNA is TGTGCCAGCAGGGCCTTCGCGGGGCAGCCTTCCTCTGCCCAGCATTTT. It codes for CASRAFAGQPSSAQHF.

The chain combines TRBV7-9 with TRBJ2-1; 9 nucleotides agree with TRBD2. CDR1 SEHNR and CDR2 FQNEAQ come from the germline V gene (reference sequence). This CDR3 is built from 14 residues. The junction had 3 bases not matched to a gene; V was cut back by 0 bases and J by 9 bases. CDR3: CASSLASGSFEQFF. The DNA for the CDR3 is TGTGCCAGCAGCTTAGCTAGCGGGAGTTTTGAGCAGTTCTTC.